These 21 T cell receptor beta chains were sequenced from one sample in a study of T-cell memory formation after mild COVID-19. Each CDR3 protein is one row after TCRdb ran MiXCR on the 5' RACE reads. This sample has 250,000 to 350,000 distinct CDR3 sequences, with more than 15% found just once. The specimen was PBMCs or a T cell subset sorted from them (not recorded which). The receptors were gathered from a young man who had mild COVID-19 (a few samples of this study predate the infection). Cell type and time point are not known.

In its sample, this clonotype was seen many times. The V call is TRBV20-1, the J call TRBJ2-3; tentatively, D is TRBD2 (6 bases). V lost 0 bases, J lost 5 bases, and 12 bases lay in between. CDR1 DFQATT and CDR2 SNEGSKA come from the germline V gene (reference sequence). The CDR3 spans 14 residues. CDR3 nucleotides: TGCAGTGCTAGAGATTCGGAGGGTAAAGATACGCAGTATTTT. This encodes CSARDSEGKDTQYF.

The table lists this clonotype with a few counts. The J gene is TRBJ2-7, the V gene TRBV7-2; D unclear. Germline-derived CDR1 and CDR2 are SGHTA and FQGNSA. Trimming took off 1 base at V and 2 bases at J, with 12 bases between the two ends. This CDR3 spans 15 amino acids. The CDR3, as DNA: TGTGCCAGCAGCTTAGGCTGGGAAGAGCCCTACGAGCAGTACGTC. This sequence encodes CASSLGWEEPYEQYV.

This clonotype was seen more than once but under ten times. The chain has TRBV6-1 and TRBJ1-1, with D tentatively TRBD1 (5 bases). Germline V CDR1 and CDR2: MNHNS, SASEGT. V lost 6 bases to trimming and J lost 1 base, with 15 bases between them. The CDR3 covers 15 residues. This CDR3 reads CASSDQGIENTEAFF. CDR3 nucleotides: TGTGCCAGCAGCGACCAGGGTATCGAGAACACTGAAGCTTTCTTT.

This clonotype was seen only a few times. The V gene is TRBV18, the J gene TRBJ1-5; possibly TRBD1 for D (6 bases). V was cut by 4 bases and J by 7 bases, with 14 bases left in between. The CDR3 extends over 14 amino acids. Per germline, CDR1 KGHSH and CDR2 LQKENI. The CDR3 protein is CASSRGRGEQPQHF. In nucleotides, the CDR3 is TGTGCCAGCTCACGAGGCAGGGGTGAACAGCCCCAGCATTTT. Using reference TRBV18 and TRBJ1-5 for the parts outside the CDR3, the full variable domain is NAGVMQNPRHLVRRRGQEARLRCSPMKGHSHVYWYRQLPEEGLKFMVYLQKENIIDESGMPKERFSAEFPKEGPSILRIQQVVRGDSAAYFCASSRGRGEQPQHFGDGTRLSIL.

This chain links TRBV20-1 with TRBJ1-2; no clear D gene. Germline CDR1 and CDR2: DFQATT and SNEGSKA (reference sequence). This CDR3 comprises 12 residues. V lost 1 base and J lost 5, with 8 bases in between. The DNA for the CDR3 is TGCAGTGCTAGAGGGGTTCTTTATGGCTACACCTTC. It encodes CSARGVLYGYTF.

The chain recombines TRBV9 with TRBJ2-7; 7 positions agree with TRBD2. This CDR3 has 14 amino acids. Germline V CDR1 and CDR2: SGDLS, YYNGEE. V gave up 4 bases and J gave up 5 bases; unmatched junction bases: 9. The CDR3 DNA follows: TGTGCCAGCAGCCCCCTCGGACTAGTTCACGAGCAGTACTTC. Its translation is CASSPLGLVHEQYF.

This chain links TRBV18 with TRBJ2-3; TRBD1 or TRBD2 may be the D gene (5 bases each). Looked up from germline, CDR1 is KGHSH and CDR2 is LQKENI. V shed 3 bases and J shed 6 bases, with 16 bases lying between them. The CDR3 runs to 15 residues. The chain's CDR3 is CASSPRDGAADTQYF. The CDR3 DNA reads as TGTGCCAGCTCACCTAGGGACGGAGCGGCGGATACGCAGTATTTT. The entire variable domain, with the rest obtained from reference TRBV18 and TRBJ2-3, is as follows: NAGVMQNPRHLVRRRGQEARLRCSPMKGHSHVYWYRQLPEEGLKFMVYLQKENIIDESGMPKERFSAEFPKEGPSILRIQQVVRGDSAAYFCASSPRDGAADTQYFGPGTRLTVL.

The sample holds a few counts of this clonotype. This chain uses TRBV29-1 with TRBJ1-2; 7 bases fit TRBD1. The CDR3 spans 15 residues. With V trimmed by 1 base and J by 4 bases, 9 bases remained unmatched. The germline V gene encodes CDR1 SQVTM and CDR2 ANQGSEA. As DNA, the CDR3 is TGCAGCGTTGAAGTTGGGTACAGGGGTTTCTATGGCTACACCTTC. This gives the protein CSVEVGYRGFYGYTF. The whole variable domain, filled in from reference TRBV29-1 and TRBJ1-2, reads SAVISQKPSRDICQRGTSLTIQCQVDSQVTMMFWYRQQPGQSLTLIATANQGSEATYESGFVIDKFPISRPNLTFSTLTVSNMSPEDSSIYLCSVEVGYRGFYGYTFGSGTRLTVV.

This clonotype was observed a handful of times. This chain links TRBV9 with TRBJ2-1, with D perhaps TRBD1 (6 bases). Between the trimmed V and J ends, which lost 0 bases and 2 bases, there was a span of 9 bases. Germline V gene data show CDR1 as SGDLS and CDR2 as YYNGEE. This CDR3 is built from 15 residues. In nucleotides, the CDR3 is TGTGCCAGCAGCGTAGGCCAGGGGCCCTACAATGAGCAGTTCTTC. This gives the protein CASSVGQGPYNEQFF. Using reference TRBV9 and TRBJ2-1 for the parts outside the CDR3, the full variable domain is DSGVTQTPKHLITATGQRVTLRCSPRSGDLSVYWYQQSLDQGLQFLIQYYNGEERAKGNILERFSAQQFPDLHSELNLSSLELGDSALYFCASSVGQGPYNEQFFGPGTRLTVL.

The rearrangement uses TRBV5-1 and TRBJ2-7; no clear D. CDR1 is SGHRS and CDR2 is YFSETQ in the germline V gene. Trimming took off 2 bases at V and 2 bases at J, with 8 bases between the two ends. The CDR3 runs 13 residues. The DNA of the CDR3 is TGCGCCAGCAGCTTCACAGCCGCCTACGAGCAGTACTTC. It codes for CASSFTAAYEQYF.

This clonotype was found a few times. J is TRBJ1-1 and V is TRBV27, with TRBD1 matching over 7 bases. CDR3 size: 13 residues. The germline V gene has CDR1 MNHEY and CDR2 SMNVEV (reference sequence). With V trimmed by 2 bases and J by 11 bases, 8 bases remained unmatched. The CDR3 bases are TGTGCCAGCAGTTTAATCGGGACAGACTTGGCTTTCTTT. Its protein product is CASSLIGTDLAFF.

The chain recombines TRBV15 with TRBJ1-6, with TRBD1 as a possible D gene (5 bases). Germline V gene lookup returns CDR1 LNHNV and CDR2 YYDKDF (reference sequence). The ends were cut back, 4 bases at V and 10 bases at J, with 14 bases in the middle. This CDR3 comprises 14 residues. CDR3 DNA sequence: TGTGCCACCAGCACCGGACTTAGGGGATCACCCCTCCACTTT. This sequence encodes CATSTGLRGSPLHF.

This clonotype has ten or more counts. The V call is TRBV29-1, the J call TRBJ1-6; perhaps TRBD1 as D (5 bases). Germline V gives CDR1 SQVTM, CDR2 ANQGSEA. Trimming took 3 bases from V and 9 from J, leaving 12 bases between them. The CDR3 is 13 amino acids. The CDR3 loop is CSVEVAGGSPLHF. The CDR3 DNA reads as TGCAGCGTTGAGGTCGCCGGGGGTTCACCCCTCCACTTT.

The V gene is TRBV20-1, the J gene TRBJ2-3; TRBD2 matches 8 bases. This CDR3 is built from 14 residues. Trimming took 1 base from V and 4 from J; bases not matched to a gene: 4. Germline-derived CDR1 and CDR2 are DFQATT and SNEGSKA (reference sequence). In nucleotides, the CDR3 is TGCAGTGCTAGAGGCGGGGGGTTCGCAGATACGCAGTATTTT. Its protein product is CSARGGGFADTQYF.

In its sample, this clonotype was seen a few times. The CDR3 protein is CASSSFRDSPNEQFF. The CDR3 nucleotides are TGTGCCAGCAGCTCATTTCGGGACAGTCCCAATGAGCAGTTCTTC. The V gene is TRBV7-9, the J gene TRBJ2-1, with 7 bases lining up with TRBD1. Germline lookup yields CDR1 SEHNR and CDR2 FQNEAQ (reference sequence). The CDR3 is 15 amino acids. Trimming took 4 bases from V and 6 from J; bases not matched to a gene: 9.

V is TRBV5-5 and J is TRBJ1-4; 9 bases map to TRBD1. Looked up from germline, CDR1 is SGHKS and CDR2 is YYEKEE (reference sequence). The CDR3 loop spans 16 amino acids. With 3 bases clipped from V and 4 bases from J, the junction kept 7 bases outside the gene matches. The CDR3 DNA reads as TGTGCCAGCAGCTCCGGGACAGGGCCCTATAATGAAAAACTGTTTTTT. Translation gives CASSSGTGPYNEKLFF.

This clonotype was seen more than once but under ten times. J is TRBJ2-3 and V is TRBV25-1; 10 positions match TRBD1. The CDR3 is 16 amino acids. Germline CDR1 and CDR2: MGHDK and SYGVNS. V lost 4 bases to trimming and J lost 3 bases; unmatched junction nucleotides: 7. CDR3 sequence reads: CASSVPGQGWTDTQYF. The DNA of the CDR3 is TGTGCCAGCAGTGTCCCGGGACAGGGGTGGACAGATACGCAGTATTTT.

Turning to this clonotype: One end of the junction is discordant with germline, which a read error may explain. V and J are TRBV7-2 and TRBJ2-1; D is unresolved. The CDR3 runs 14 residues. Per the germline V gene, CDR1 is SGHTA and CDR2 is FQGNSA. The CDR3 protein is CDSSSTASSNEQFF. Written as DNA, the CDR3 is TGTGACAGCAGCTCGACGGCGAGTTCAAATGAGCAGTTCTTC.

This clonotype has a handful of counts. The chain couples TRBV3-1 to TRBJ2-1; D gene uncertain. The CDR3 is 13 amino acids. V was pared by 6 bases and J by 3 bases, with 9 bases between. Germline CDR1 reads LGHDT; CDR2 reads YNNKEL (reference sequence). DNA of the CDR3: TGTGCCAGCAGAAGGACGGACTACAATGAGCAGTTCTTC. Residues: CASRRTDYNEQFF.

The rearrangement links TRBV4-1 to TRBJ2-1, with TRBD2 identical over 10 bases. The CDR3 consists of 19 residues. After removal of 1 base from V and 0 bases from J, the junction contained 9 bases not matched to a gene. CDR1 and CDR2 from the germline V gene are MGHRA and YSYEKL. The CDR3: CASSQGYSGGFSSYNEQFF. The CDR3 DNA reads TGCGCCAGCAGCCAAGGGTATAGCGGGGGGTTCAGCTCCTACAATGAGCAGTTCTTC.

This chain links TRBV5-1 with TRBJ2-5; D gene ambiguous. Deletions cut 1 base from V and 5 bases from J, with 9 bases between. Germline V lookup: CDR1 SGHRS, CDR2 YFSETQ. This CDR3 is built from 13 residues. The CDR3, as DNA: TGCGCCAGCAGCTTGATACCGGCGGAGACCCAGTACTTC. Its protein product is CASSLIPAETQYF. The whole variable domain, filled in from reference TRBV5-1 and TRBJ2-5, reads KAGVTQTPRYLIKTRGQQVTLSCSPISGHRSVSWYQQTPGQGLQFLFEYFSETQRNKGNFPGRFSGRQFSNSRSEMNVSTLELGDSALYLCASSLIPAETQYFGPGTRLLVL.